This T cell receptor beta chain came from a study of T cells in Graves' hyperthyroidism and ophthalmopathy. This clonotype showed up many times. Antigen specificity is unknown. The CDR3 contains 16 residues. V was pared by 1 base and J by 8 bases, with 18 bases between. Germline CDR1 is MDHEN and CDR2 is SYDVKM. Uncontrolled infection, other autoimmune disease, pregnancy and lactation each barred patients from inclusion. Amplification of TCR beta CDR3 regions used RNA as the template. The TCR CDR3 first-round RT-PCR relied on the HTBI primer set. TCRdb reprocessed the multiplex PCR reads via MiXCR and lists one record per CDR3 protein. The sample consists of fewer than 550,000 distinct CDR3 sequences, about 15% of them appearing once. Study-wide findings and caveats: Within blood appeared most thyroid clonotypes that had expanded above 0.001.

The chain carries TRBV28 and TRBJ2-1, with D maybe TRBD1 (7 bases). Material: blood. This receptor was taken from a woman between 18 and 29 years old with Graves' hyperthyroidism. The CDR3 spells CASSLSVEGAGHEQFF. CDR3 DNA: TGTGCCAGCAGTTTATCCGTGGAGGGGGCAGGACATGAGCAGTTCTTC.